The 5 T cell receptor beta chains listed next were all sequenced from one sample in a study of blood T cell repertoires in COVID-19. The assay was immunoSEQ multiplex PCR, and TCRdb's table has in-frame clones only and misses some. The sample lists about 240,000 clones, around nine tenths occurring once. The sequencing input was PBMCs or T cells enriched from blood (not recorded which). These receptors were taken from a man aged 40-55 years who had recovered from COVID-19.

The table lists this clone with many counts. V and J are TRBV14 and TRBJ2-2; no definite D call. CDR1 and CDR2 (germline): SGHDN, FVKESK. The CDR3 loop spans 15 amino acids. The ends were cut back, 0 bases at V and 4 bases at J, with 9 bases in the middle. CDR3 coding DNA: TGTGCCAGCAGCCAAGATTTTTCCAGCACCGGGGAGCTGTTTTTT. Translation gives CASSQDFSSTGELFF.

The CDR3: CASSITDSSYEQYF. The CDR3 DNA sequence: TGTGCCAGTAGTATTACGGACTCAAGCTACGAGCAGTACTTC. The rearrangement links TRBV19 to TRBJ2-7, with D perhaps matching TRBD2 (5 bases). The V gene lost 3 bases and the J gene lost 3 bases, with 12 bases spanning the gap. Germline V lookup: CDR1 LNHDA, CDR2 SQIVND (reference sequence). CDR3 length equals 14 residues.

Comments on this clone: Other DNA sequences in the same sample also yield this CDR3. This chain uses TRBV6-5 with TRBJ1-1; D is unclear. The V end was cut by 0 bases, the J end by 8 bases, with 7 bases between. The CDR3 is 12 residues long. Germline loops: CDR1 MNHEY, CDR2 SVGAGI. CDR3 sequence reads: CASSYSGREAFF. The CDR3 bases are TGTGCCAGCAGTTACTCGGGCAGGGAAGCTTTCTTT.

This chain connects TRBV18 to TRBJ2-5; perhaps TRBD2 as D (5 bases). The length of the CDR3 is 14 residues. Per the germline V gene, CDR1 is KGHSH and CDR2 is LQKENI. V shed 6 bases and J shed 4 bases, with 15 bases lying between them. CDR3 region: CASSRLSEGETQYF. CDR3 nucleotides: TGTGCCAGCTCTCGCCTTAGCGAAGGAGAGACCCAGTACTTC.

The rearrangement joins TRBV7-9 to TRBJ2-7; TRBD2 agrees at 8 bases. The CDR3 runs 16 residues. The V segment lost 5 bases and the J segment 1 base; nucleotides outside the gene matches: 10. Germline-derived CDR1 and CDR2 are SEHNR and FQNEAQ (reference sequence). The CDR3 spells CASSIQLVAGSYEQYF. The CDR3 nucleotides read TGTGCCAGCAGCATCCAGCTAGTAGCGGGATCCTACGAGCAGTACTTC.